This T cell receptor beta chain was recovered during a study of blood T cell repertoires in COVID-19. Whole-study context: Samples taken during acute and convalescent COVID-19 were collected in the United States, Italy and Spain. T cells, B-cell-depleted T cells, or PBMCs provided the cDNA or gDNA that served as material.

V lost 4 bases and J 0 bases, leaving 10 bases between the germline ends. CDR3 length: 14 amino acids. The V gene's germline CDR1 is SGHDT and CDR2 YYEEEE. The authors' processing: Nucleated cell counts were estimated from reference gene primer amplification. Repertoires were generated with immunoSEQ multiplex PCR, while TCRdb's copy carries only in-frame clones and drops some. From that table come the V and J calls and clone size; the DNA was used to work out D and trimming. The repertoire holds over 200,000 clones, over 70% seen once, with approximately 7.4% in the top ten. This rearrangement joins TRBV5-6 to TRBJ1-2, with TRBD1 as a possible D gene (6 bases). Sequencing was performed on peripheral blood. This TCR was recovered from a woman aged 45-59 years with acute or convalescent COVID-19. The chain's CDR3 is CASSHRQANYGYTF. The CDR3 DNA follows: TGTGCCAGCAGCCACAGACAGGCTAACTATGGCTACACCTTC.